One T cell receptor (beta chain) is described in this entry. The data derive from a study of PD-1 blockade in classical Hodgkin lymphoma. As for the study in general: Nivolumab 3 mg/kg was given intravenously every 2 weeks.

The V gene's germline CDR1 is LGHNA and CDR2 YNFKEQ. The CDR3 extends over 15 amino acids. With 0 bases removed from V and 10 bases from J, the gap between germline ends came to 13 bases. Profiling relied on immunoSEQ multiplex PCR, and the TCRdb table lists in-frame clones only, not all of them. Among about 30,000 clones listed, over 70% were seen once. Following autologous stem cell transplantation, relapse occurred in every patient, and exposure to brentuximab vedotin varied. This receptor was identified in a human donor with classical Hodgkin lymphoma. The sequences come from peripheral blood mononuclear cells (PBMCs), collected before the second cycle of nivolumab. The J gene is TRBJ1-6, the V gene TRBV4-2; D not certain. This CDR3 reads CASSQDMVPASPLHF. For the CDR3, the DNA is TGTGCCAGCAGCCAAGATATGGTTCCGGCCTCACCCCTCCACTTT.